A selection of T cell receptor beta chains follows, all from one sample in a study of blood T cell repertoires in COVID-19. The table came from immunoSEQ multiplex PCR; TCRdb's copy has only in-frame clones and leaves some out. Seen here are fewer than 400,000 clones, around 83% observed once, and the top ten hold around 3%. The sample consisted of peripheral blood. These receptors were taken from a man aged 25 to 45 with active or convalescent COVID-19. The CDR3 runs from the conserved cysteine through the conserved F or W. The D gene is left open where the match is weak. Not every row has a clone size; where given, it reads once, few, many or a size class.

J | size | V | D | length | DNA | CDR3
TRBJ2-3 | - | TRBV11-2 | - | 12 | TGTGCCAGCAGCTTAGAACAGACGACGCAGTATTTT | CASSLEQTTQYF
TRBJ1-2 | - | TRBV5-1 | TRBD1 | 13 | TGCGCCAGCAGCCCGAGACAGGGGTGGGACTACACCTTC | CASSPRQGWDYTF
TRBJ2-7 | - | TRBV9 | TRBD2 | 11 | TGTGCCAGCGGGAGGGGCTACGAGCAGTACTTC | CASGRGYEQYF
TRBJ2-3 | - | TRBV9 | TRBD1 | 16 | TGTGCCAGCAGCGGGGGCTTTACAGGGGACGCAGATACGCAGTATTTT | CASSGGFTGDADTQYF
TRBJ1-2 | - | TRBV29-1 | - | 13 | TGCAGCGTTTTAGTAACAGGGATCGGTGGCTACACCTTC | CSVLVTGIGGYTF
TRBJ2-5 | - | TRBV19 | TRBD2 | 12 | TGTGCCAGTAGTCAAGCGGGGCAGACCCAGTACTTC | CASSQAGQTQYF
TRBJ2-1 | - | TRBV7-9 | TRBD2 | 16 | TGTGCCAGCAGCTCTTCATTGACTAGCGGGGGGTTTGAGCAGTTCTTC | CASSSSLTSGGFEQFF
TRBJ2-3 | - | TRBV6-2/TRBV6-3 | - | 16 | TGTGCCAGCAACCCTACATGGGCAGGGGTGGTAGATACGCAGTATTTT | CASNPTWAGVVDTQYF
TRBJ1-2 | - | TRBV5-3 | - | 16 | TGTGCCAGAAGCTTGGCAAGGGAAAATGCAGCGGATGGCTACACCTTC | CARSLARENAADGYTF
TRBJ2-7 | - | TRBV4-3 | - | 16 | TGCGCCAGCAGCCAAGATATTAACAGGGCCCCCTACGAGCAGTACTTC | CASSQDINRAPYEQYF
TRBJ2-7 | - | TRBV3-1/TRBV3-2 | - | 15 | TGTGCCAGCAGCCAAGTAGGACTGTCCTCCTACGAGCAGTACTTC | CASSQVGLSSYEQYF
TRBJ1-5 | - | TRBV28 | - | 15 | TGTGCCAGCAGTTTCGAGGGTAAGCGGAATCAGCCCCAGCATTTT | CASSFEGKRNQPQHF
TRBJ2-2 | many | TRBV5-4 | TRBD2 | 18 | TGTGCCAGCAGCCTATCCGGGACTAGCGGCTCCAACACCGGGGAGCTGTTTTTT | CASSLSGTSGSNTGELFF
TRBJ2-7 | - | TRBV18 | TRBD2 | 14 | TGTGCCAGCTCACCACCGGAAGCGGGACTGATACAGTACTTC | CASSPPEAGLIQYF
TRBJ2-5 | - | TRBV5-1 | - | 13 | TGCGCCAGCAGAGAGATCTACCAAGAGACCCAGTACTTC | CASREIYQETQYF
TRBJ2-5 | - | TRBV19 | - | 11 | TGTGCCAGTAGTACGGGGGAGACCCAGTACTTC | CASSTGETQYF
TRBJ2-1 | few | TRBV9 | - | 12 | TGTGCCAGCAGCGTAGCAGTAAATGAGCAGTTCTTC | CASSVAVNEQFF
TRBJ2-5 | - | TRBV20-1 | TRBD1 | 11 | TGCAGTACGGGGACAGAAGAGACCCAGTACTTC | CSTGTEETQYF
TRBJ2-1 | - | TRBV5-1 | TRBD2 | 17 | TGCGCCAGCAGCTCCGATTTAGCGGGGGGAGGAATTGGTGAGCAGTTCTTC | CASSSDLAGGGIGEQFF
TRBJ2-7 | - | TRBV6-5 | TRBD2 | 13 | TGTGCCAGCAGTAAGGGACTAGCTCTCGAGCAGTACTTC | CASSKGLALEQYF
TRBJ2-6 | - | TRBV19 | TRBD1 | 17 | TGTGCCAGTCAAGACTCAGGGGGCCACTCTGGGGCCAACGTCCTGACTTTC | CASQDSGGHSGANVLTF
TRBJ2-7 | - | TRBV11-3 | - | 12 | TGTGCCAGCAGACAGGGTGACTACGAGCAGTACTTC | CASRQGDYEQYF
TRBJ1-5 | - | TRBV28 | TRBD1 | 14 | TGTGCCAGCGTCGACAGGGCCGACAATCAGCCCCAGCATTTT | CASVDRADNQPQHF
TRBJ2-7 | few | TRBV2 | - | 14 | TGTGCCAGCAGTGATGCAGTCCTGGTTTACGAGCAGTACTTC | CASSDAVLVYEQYF
TRBJ2-3 | - | TRBV7-8 | TRBD2 | 14 | TGTGCCAGCAGCTTCGGCGGGAGAGAAGATACGCAGTATTTT | CASSFGGREDTQYF
TRBJ2-2 | - | TRBV6-4 | TRBD1 | 17 | TGTGCCAGCAGTGACTCGAAGACAGGGGCGAACACCGGGGAGCTGTTTTTT | CASSDSKTGANTGELFF
TRBJ1-2 | - | TRBV25-1 | - | 17 | TGTGCCAGCAGTGTCCGCGGGGGGGACCTTTCCCTCCGGGGCTACACCTTC | CASSVRGGDLSLRGYTF
TRBJ1-2 | - | TRBV7-9 | - | 13 | TGTGCCAGCAGCTACTTAGATACCTATGGCTACACCTTC | CASSYLDTYGYTF
TRBJ2-3 | few | TRBV19 | TRBD2 | 13 | TGTGCCAGTAGTAGACCGGGGGGGGATACGCAGTATTTT | CASSRPGGDTQYF